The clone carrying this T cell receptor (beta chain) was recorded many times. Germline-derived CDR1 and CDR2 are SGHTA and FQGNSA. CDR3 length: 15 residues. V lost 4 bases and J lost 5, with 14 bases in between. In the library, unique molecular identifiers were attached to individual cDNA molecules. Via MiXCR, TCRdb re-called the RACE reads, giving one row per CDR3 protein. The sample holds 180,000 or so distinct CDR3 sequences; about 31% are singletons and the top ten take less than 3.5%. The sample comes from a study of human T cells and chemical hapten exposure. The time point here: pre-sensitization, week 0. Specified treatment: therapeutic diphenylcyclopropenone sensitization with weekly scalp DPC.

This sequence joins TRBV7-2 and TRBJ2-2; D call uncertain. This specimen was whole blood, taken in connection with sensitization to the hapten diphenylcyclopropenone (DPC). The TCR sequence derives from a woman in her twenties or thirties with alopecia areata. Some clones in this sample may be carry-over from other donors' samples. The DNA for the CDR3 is TGTGCCAGCAGCTCGACACCACGCGGAACCGGGGAGCTGTTTTTT. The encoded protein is CASSSTPRGTGELFF.